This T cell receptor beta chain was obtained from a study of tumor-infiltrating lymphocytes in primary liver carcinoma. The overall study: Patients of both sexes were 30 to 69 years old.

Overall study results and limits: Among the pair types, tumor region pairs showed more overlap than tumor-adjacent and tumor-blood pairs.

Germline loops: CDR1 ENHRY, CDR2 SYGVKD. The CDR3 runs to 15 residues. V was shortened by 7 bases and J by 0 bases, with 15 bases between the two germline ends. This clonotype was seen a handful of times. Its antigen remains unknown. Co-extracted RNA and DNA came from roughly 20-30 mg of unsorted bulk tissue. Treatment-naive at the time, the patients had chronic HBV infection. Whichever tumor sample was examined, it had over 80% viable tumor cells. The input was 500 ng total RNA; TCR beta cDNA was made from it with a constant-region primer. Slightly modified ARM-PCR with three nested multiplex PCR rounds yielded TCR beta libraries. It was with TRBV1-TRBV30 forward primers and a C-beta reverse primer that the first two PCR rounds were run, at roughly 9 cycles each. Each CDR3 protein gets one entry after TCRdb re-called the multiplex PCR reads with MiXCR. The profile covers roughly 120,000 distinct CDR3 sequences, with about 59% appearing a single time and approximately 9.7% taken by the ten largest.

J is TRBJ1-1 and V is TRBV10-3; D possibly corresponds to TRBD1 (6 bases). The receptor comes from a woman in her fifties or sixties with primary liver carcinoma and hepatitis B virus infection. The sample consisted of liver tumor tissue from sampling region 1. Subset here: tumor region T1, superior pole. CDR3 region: CAITPDSDLNTEAFF. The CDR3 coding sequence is TGTGCCATCACCCCGGACAGCGATTTGAACACTGAAGCTTTCTTT.